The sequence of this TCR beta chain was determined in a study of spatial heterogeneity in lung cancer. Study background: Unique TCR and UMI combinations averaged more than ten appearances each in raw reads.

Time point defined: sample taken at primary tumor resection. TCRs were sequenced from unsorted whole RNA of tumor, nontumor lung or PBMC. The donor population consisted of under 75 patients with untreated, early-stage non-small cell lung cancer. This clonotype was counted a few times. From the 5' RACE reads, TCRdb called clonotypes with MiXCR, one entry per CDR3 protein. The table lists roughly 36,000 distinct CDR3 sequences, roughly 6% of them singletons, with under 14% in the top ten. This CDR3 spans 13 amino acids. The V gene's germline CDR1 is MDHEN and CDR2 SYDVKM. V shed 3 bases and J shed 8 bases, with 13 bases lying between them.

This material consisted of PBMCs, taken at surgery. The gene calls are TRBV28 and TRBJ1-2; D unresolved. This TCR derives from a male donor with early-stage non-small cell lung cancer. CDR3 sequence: CASSFGNTRGYTF. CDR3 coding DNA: TGTGCCAGCAGTTTTGGGAACACGAGGGGCTACACCTTC.